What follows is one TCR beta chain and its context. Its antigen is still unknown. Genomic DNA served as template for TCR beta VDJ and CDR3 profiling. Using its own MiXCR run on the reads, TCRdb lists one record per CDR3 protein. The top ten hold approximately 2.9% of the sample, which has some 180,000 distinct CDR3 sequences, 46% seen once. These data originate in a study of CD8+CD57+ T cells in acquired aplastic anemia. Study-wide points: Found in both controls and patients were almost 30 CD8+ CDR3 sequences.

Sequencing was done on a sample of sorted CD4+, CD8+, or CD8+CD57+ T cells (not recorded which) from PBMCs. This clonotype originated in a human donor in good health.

The CDR3: CASSSGDSGGETQYF. In DNA, the CDR3 is TGTGCCAGCAGCTCGGGGGACAGCGGCGGGGAGACCCAGTACTTC. The chain carries TRBV7-9 and TRBJ2-5, with D possibly matching TRBD1 (7 bases). V lost 4 bases and J 5 bases, leaving 17 bases between the germline ends. Germline-derived CDR1 and CDR2 are SEHNR and FQNEAQ (reference sequence). CDR3 length: 15 residues.